The rows below give T cell receptor beta chains drawn from one sample of a study of CD8+ T cells in alopecia areata. Using immunoSEQ multiplex PCR, the repertoire was profiled, and TCRdb retains in-frame clones only, with some absent. Found here are 200,000 to 250,000 clones, 50% to 70% of them singletons; the top ten hold roughly 1.5%. The sample in question was CD4+ T cells sorted from blood, obtained at week 4, from a patient treated with tofacitinib. The origin of the receptors is a human donor with alopecia areata. Each CDR3 is given with its conserved first and last residue. The order of the fields is D gene, J gene, clone size, CDR3 length, V gene, CDR3 DNA, CDR3 protein. A D gene is named only where the DNA matches it firmly. Size tells how often a clone was seen (once, few, many) or the class of an expanded clone, and some rows leave it out.

- TRBJ2-1 - 15 TRBV19 TGTGCCAGTACTTCACTCGGACGTCTCTACAATGAGCAGTTCTTC CASTSLGRLYNEQFF
- TRBJ1-5 - 13 TRBV27 TGTGCCAGCAGCTTGACAGTAGGCCAGCCCCAGCATTTT CASSLTVGQPQHF
TRBD1 TRBJ1-1 - 15 TRBV30 TGTGCCTGGAGTCCAGGAAGGGGGCGAGTCACTGAAGCTTTCTTT CAWSPGRGRVTEAFF
- TRBJ2-1 few 17 TRBV5-6 TGTGCCAGCAGCTTGGCCTTATTTGGTAGCTCCTACAATGAGCAGTTCTTC CASSLALFGSSYNEQFF
- TRBJ2-2 few 13 TRBV29-1 TGCAGCGTTGAGAGCGACAACACCGGGGAGCTGTTTTTT CSVESDNTGELFF
- TRBJ2-7 - 12 TRBV7-6 TGTGCCAGCAGCTTGACAGGTCACGAGCAGTACTTC CASSLTGHEQYF
- TRBJ2-3 few 11 TRBV25-1 TGTGCCAGCAGTGATCCCTTGGCGCAGTATTTT CASSDPLAQYF
- TRBJ2-6 - 14 TRBV18 TGTGCCAGCGGAGGGGACCCTGGGGCCAACGTCCTGACTTTC CASGGDPGANVLTF
- TRBJ2-5 - 10 TRBV12-5 TGTGCTAGTGGTTTGGGGACCCAGTACTTC CASGLGTQYF
- TRBJ2-7 - 14 TRBV21-1 TGTGCCAGCAGAGAGACTCCTTGGGTCTACGAGCAGTACTTC CASRETPWVYEQYF
- TRBJ1-5 - 14 TRBV2 TGTGCCAGCGGCAATGGCCGGAGCACTCAGCCCCAGCATTTT CASGNGRSTQPQHF
- TRBJ1-4 - 15 TRBV30 TGTGCCTGGAGTGTATCTTTTACAACTAATGAAAAACTGTTTTTT CAWSVSFTTNEKLFF
- TRBJ1-2 - 11 TRBV30 TGTGCCTGGAATGGGAACTATGGCTACACCTTC CAWNGNYGYTF
- TRBJ2-4 - 18 TRBV5-6 TGTGCCAGCAGCTCCCCTACGACAGGAGTAAACGTTAAAAACATTCAGTACTTC CASSSPTTGVNVKNIQYF
- TRBJ1-1 - 14 TRBV9 TGTGCCAGCAGCGTAGCCGGCCGAGAGACTGAAGCTTTCTTT CASSVAGRETEAFF
- TRBJ2-1 many 15 TRBV19 TGTGCCAGTAGTATCCGGAAGACACGGTACAATGAGCAGTTCTTC CASSIRKTRYNEQFF
TRBD1 TRBJ2-7 few 16 TRBV4-1 TGCGCCAGCAGCCTGGGCCGGGACAGGGGATCCTACGAGCAGTACTTC CASSLGRDRGSYEQYF
- TRBJ1-3 few 14 TRBV10-3 TGTGCCATCAGTGAGTCAACCTCTGGAAACACCATATATTTT CAISESTSGNTIYF
- TRBJ1-4 - 14 TRBV9 TGTGCCAGCACCAAGAGGGATTCGAATGAAAAACTGTTTTTT CASTKRDSNEKLFF
- TRBJ1-2 - 12 TRBV27 TGTGCCAGCGGTCGCGGGCCCCTAGGCTACACCTTC CASGRGPLGYTF
- TRBJ2-4 - 13 TRBV27 TGTGCCAGCCGTCTCATCCAGGGGAACATTCAGTACTTC CASRLIQGNIQYF
- TRBJ1-2 - 13 TRBV2 TGTGCCAGCAGAGTCGGGGTGGGTGATGGCTACACCTTC CASRVGVGDGYTF
- TRBJ2-3 - 18 TRBV21-1 TGTGCCAGCAGCAAAGAATCCGGTAGCGGGGGGTACACAGATACGCAGTATTTT CASSKESGSGGYTDTQYF
- TRBJ2-7 once 13 TRBV29-1 TGCAGCGTTGTCAGATTAGGTACCTACGAGCAGTACTTC CSVVRLGTYEQYF
TRBD2 TRBJ2-1 - 14 TRBV30 TGTGCCTGGAGTTCAGCGGGGGCATACAATGAGCAGTTCTTC CAWSSAGAYNEQFF
- TRBJ2-7 - 15 TRBV4-3 TGCGCCAGCAGCCAAGATCGAGCAGGGATGTACGAGCAGTACTTC CASSQDRAGMYEQYF
- TRBJ1-1 - 11 TRBV30 TGTGCCTGGAATAGAATCTCTGAAGCTTTCTTT CAWNRISEAFF
- TRBJ2-7 - 13 TRBV2 TGTGCCAGCAGGAGGCTGACAGGTAACGAGCAGTACTTC CASRRLTGNEQYF
- TRBJ2-1 - 13 TRBV29-1 TGCAGTGGTGGGACACTGAACTACAATGAGCAGTTCTTC CSGGTLNYNEQFF
TRBD1 TRBJ1-4 - 15 TRBV15 TGTGCCACCAGCAGAGTGGGACAGGGTGATGAAAAACTGTTTTTT CATSRVGQGDEKLFF
- TRBJ1-6 - 13 TRBV10-2 TGCGCCAGCAGTGAGGCTATAAATTCACCCCTCCACTTT CASSEAINSPLHF
TRBD1 TRBJ1-6 - 16 TRBV6-6 TGTGCCAGCAGTTACCGGACAGGGGGAGGTAATTCACCCCTCCACTTT CASSYRTGGGNSPLHF
TRBD2 TRBJ2-1 many 17 TRBV9 TGTGCCAGCAGCCCTCGGACTAGCGGGGTCTCCTACAATGAGCAGTTCTTC CASSPRTSGVSYNEQFF
- TRBJ1-6 - 14 TRBV2 TGTGCCAGCAGTGGGGGCGTGATAGGTTCACCCCTCCACTTT CASSGGVIGSPLHF
TRBD1 TRBJ1-1 - 15 TRBV30 TGTGCCTGGAGTGTCACGGACAGGCCTAAACCTGAAGCTTTCTTT CAWSVTDRPKPEAFF
- TRBJ2-7 - 11 TRBV29-1 TGCAGCGTTGTAAGGGGGTACGAGCAGTACTTC CSVVRGYEQYF
TRBD1 TRBJ2-4 - 17 TRBV5-1 TGCGCCAGCAGCTGGGACCGGGACAGGGGGCCCAAAAACATTCAGTACTTC CASSWDRDRGPKNIQYF
TRBD1 TRBJ2-3 - 13 TRBV7-3 TGTGCCAGCAGCTTAGACAGGGTGGATACGCAGTATTTT CASSLDRVDTQYF